These 20 T cell receptor beta chains were sequenced from one sample in a study of siplizumab effects on memory and regulatory T cells. This table comes from immunoSEQ multiplex PCR, and its TCRdb copy is limited to in-frame clones, with some not included. The sample consists of approximately 52,000 clones, about 97% of them appearing once. The source material was naive CD4+ T cells sorted from blood. These receptors came from a human donor in good health.

The V and J genes are TRBV28 and TRBJ1-1; D is ambiguous. V was shortened by 5 bases and J by 1 base, with 8 bases between the two germline ends. In germline, CDR1 is MDHEN, CDR2 SYDVKM. This CDR3 spans 13 amino acids. CDR3 residues: CASSERKNTEAFF. CDR3 coding DNA: TGTGCCAGCAGTGAACGCAAGAACACTGAAGCTTTCTTT.

The chain links TRBV6-5 to TRBJ2-2; the match to TRBD2 covers 8 bases. V lost 6 bases, J lost 7 bases, and 4 bases stayed unmatched. This CDR3 spans 13 amino acids. Germline V CDR1 and CDR2: MNHEY, SVGAGI. The DNA for the CDR3 is TGTGCCAGCAGAGCGGGAGAGGTCGGGGAGCTGTTTTTT. It is translated as CASRAGEVGELFF.

The chain couples TRBV5-6 to TRBJ2-7, with 11 bases aligning to TRBD2. The CDR3 contains 16 residues. J was trimmed by 1 base and V by 0 bases; bases with no gene match: 3. Germline loops: CDR1 SGHDT, CDR2 YYEEEE. CDR3 in DNA: TGTGCCAGCAGCTTGGCCGGGACTAGCGGATCCTACGAGCAGTACTTC. This sequence encodes CASSLAGTSGSYEQYF.

The J gene is TRBJ2-2, the V gene TRBV27; perhaps TRBD2 as D (5 bases). The CDR3 runs 12 residues. Germline CDR1 MNHEY, CDR2 SMNVEV (reference sequence). Trimming took off 3 bases at V and 7 bases at J, with 6 bases between the two ends. CDR3 amino acids: CASSFAGGELFF. The CDR3 region has the DNA TGTGCCAGCAGTTTTGCGGGCGGGGAGCTGTTTTTT.

This rearrangement joins TRBV4-1 to TRBJ2-7, with 8 bases aligning to TRBD1. The length of the CDR3 is 17 residues. Trimming at V came to 0 bases and at J to 1 base, leaving 8 bases not matched to a gene. Germline V lookup: CDR1 MGHRA, CDR2 YSYEKL. The CDR3 DNA reads TGCGCCAGCAGCCAAGAATGGACAGGGCCTTATTCCTACGAGCAGTACTTC. It encodes CASSQEWTGPYSYEQYF.

V gene TRBV5-1 combines with J gene TRBJ1-1, with 9 bases matching TRBD1. The trim removed 0 bases at V and 4 bases at J, leaving 7 bases unmatched. The germline V gene encodes CDR1 SGHRS and CDR2 YFSETQ. CDR3 length: 16 amino acids. The CDR3 protein is CASSLGPQGAGTEAFF. Written as DNA, the CDR3 is TGCGCCAGCAGCTTGGGTCCACAGGGGGCTGGCACTGAAGCTTTCTTT.

The chain links TRBV18 to TRBJ2-1, with 8 bases that match TRBD2. Trimming took 8 bases from V and 6 from J; bases not matched to a gene: 6. Germline V gene lookup returns CDR1 KGHSH and CDR2 LQKENI. This CDR3 region has 13 residues. The chain's CDR3 is CASEGGTSNEQFF. The CDR3 DNA follows: TGTGCCAGCGAGGGGGGGACTAGCAATGAGCAGTTCTTC.

The V call is TRBV7-2, the J call TRBJ2-2, with D unresolved. The CDR3 sequence is 16 residues long. Looked up from germline, CDR1 is SGHTA and CDR2 is FQGNSA. V lost 1 base, J lost 1 base, and 10 bases lay in between. CDR3: CASSLVYVVNTGELFF. The CDR3 DNA is TGTGCCAGCAGCTTAGTCTATGTAGTGAACACCGGGGAGCTGTTTTTT.

J is TRBJ1-1 and V is TRBV6-1; tentative D call: TRBD1 (5 bases). Germline loops: CDR1 MNHNS, CDR2 SASEGT. The CDR3 has 15 residues. V lost 5 bases and J 4 bases, leaving 17 bases between the germline ends. The CDR3 region is CASSPQEARGTEAFF. DNA for the CDR3: TGTGCCAGCAGTCCACAGGAGGCGCGTGGCACTGAAGCTTTCTTT.

The V call is TRBV2, the J call TRBJ2-1; D not certain. From germline, CDR1 is SNHLY and CDR2 FYNNEI. Trimming took 8 bases from V and 1 from J, leaving 9 bases between them. The CDR3 spans 13 residues. The CDR3 is CASEARSYNEQFF. Here the CDR3 DNA reads TGTGCCAGCGAGGCCCGGTCCTACAATGAGCAGTTCTTC.

The V call is TRBV5-1, the J call TRBJ2-5; D is unclear. The CDR3 consists of 13 residues. Per the germline V gene, CDR1 is SGHRS and CDR2 is YFSETQ. Trimming left V 1 base short and J 1 base short, with 5 bases between. The CDR3 DNA sequence: TGCGCCAGCAGCTTGCCCCTCCAAGAGACCCAGTACTTC. It specifies CASSLPLQETQYF.

The rearrangement links TRBV5-1 to TRBJ2-5, with no clear D. Germline V CDR1 and CDR2: SGHRS, YFSETQ. Trimming took off 7 bases at V and 2 bases at J, with 6 bases between the two ends. CDR3 length: 11 amino acids. Here the CDR3 reads CASHQQETQYF. The CDR3 region has the DNA TGCGCCAGCCATCAGCAAGAGACCCAGTACTTC.

The genes are TRBV4-3 and TRBJ2-3, with 10 nucleotides matching TRBD2. The junction had 9 bases not matched to a gene; V was cut back by 3 bases and J by 0 bases. The CDR3 has 18 amino acids. Germline values: CDR1 LGHNA, CDR2 YSLEER. CDR3 DNA sequence: TGCGCCAGCAGCCAGGGGCTAGCGGGAGAGATTAGCACAGATACGCAGTATTTT. This gives the protein CASSQGLAGEISTDTQYF.

CDR3 nucleotides: TGTGCCAGCAGCCAAGATCTCGGGGCTGGGGCCAACGTCCTGACTTTC. Protein product: CASSQDLGAGANVLTF. J is TRBJ2-6 and V is TRBV4-2; the D gene is possibly TRBD2 (5 bases). V was pared by 0 bases and J by 2 bases, with 8 bases between. The CDR3 sequence is 16 residues long. The germline V gene encodes CDR1 LGHNA and CDR2 YNFKEQ.

This chain links TRBV6-6 with TRBJ2-1; the D is unclear. The V and J ends lost 6 bases and 11 bases respectively, with 11 bases between them. Germline V gene data show CDR1 as MNHNY and CDR2 as SVGAGI (reference sequence). There are 11 residues in the CDR3. The CDR3 DNA is TGTGCCAGCAGCATATCCCAAAAGCAGTTCTTC. Translated: CASSISQKQFF.

The chain links TRBV7-9 to TRBJ2-5; D unresolved. The last part of the DNA fits TRBJ2-7 better; the J call may be wrong. The CDR3 length is 14 residues. In germline, CDR1 is SEHNR, CDR2 FQNEAQ (reference sequence). In nucleotides, the CDR3 is TGTGCCAGCAGCTTACCTTTTACGACCAGCGAGCAGTACTTC. This encodes CASSLPFTTSEQYF.

This chain joins TRBV10-3 and TRBJ2-4; TRBD1 is a possible D gene (6 bases). The CDR3 runs to 16 residues. Looked up from germline, CDR1 is ENHRY and CDR2 is SYGVKD. Trimming cost V 2 bases and J 6 bases, with 17 bases left between them. The DNA of the CDR3 is TGTGCCATCAGTGAGGGCGCCAGGGGAACGGGAAACATTCAGTACTTC. Protein: CAISEGARGTGNIQYF.

The gene calls are TRBV9 and TRBJ2-5, with D unresolved. Trimming cost V 0 bases and J 1 base, with 10 bases left between them. Looked up from germline, CDR1 is SGDLS and CDR2 is YYNGEE. This CDR3 contains 15 residues. The CDR3 coding sequence is TGTGCCAGCAGCGTAGAGGGCCGGGCCCAAGAGACCCAGTACTTC. Amino acids: CASSVEGRAQETQYF.

The chain uses TRBV10-3 and TRBJ2-7; 10 bases match TRBD1. In germline, CDR1 is ENHRY, CDR2 SYGVKD. The J segment lost 4 bases and the V segment lost 0 bases, leaving 9 bases of the junction unmatched. The length of the CDR3 is 17 residues. CDR3 sequence (DNA): TGTGCCATCAGTGAGTCATGGCCGGGACAGGGGACGTACGAGCAGTACTTC. Its protein is CAISESWPGQGTYEQYF.

CDR3 coding DNA: TGTGCCAGCAGCCGAGGCGGGAGGAGAAATGAGCAGTTCTTC. Translation: CASSRGGRRNEQFF. The chain couples TRBV7-3 to TRBJ2-1; TRBD2 matches 8 bases. The CDR3 sequence is 14 residues long. V shed 5 bases, J shed 7 bases, and the junction held 7 bases outside the gene matches. Germline V lookup: CDR1 SGHTA, CDR2 FQGTGA.